These T cell receptor beta chains were read from a single sample in a study of T cell responses to AZD1222 COVID-19 vaccine. Sequencing was performed with immunoSEQ multiplex PCR; in TCRdb, only in-frame clones are kept and a portion is missing. The sample yields around 150,000 clones, around 90% seen once. The starting material was peripheral blood, obtained on day 0 of AZD1222 vaccination. These receptors were taken from an adult in good health. Both conserved end residues are part of each CDR3. Each record gives: D gene, clone size, V gene, J gene, CDR3 DNA, CDR3 protein. A D gene is named only where the DNA matches it firmly. The size entry is marked missing in some rows and otherwise reads once, few, many or a size class.

d_call: -
clone_size: -
v_call: TRBV7-8
j_call: TRBJ1-5
cdr3_nt: TGTGCCAGCAGCCCGTTCGAGGGGGTAAGCAATCAGCCCCAGCATTTT
cdr3_aa: CASSPFEGVSNQPQHF

d_call: -
clone_size: -
v_call: TRBV7-2
j_call: TRBJ1-1
cdr3_nt: TGTGCCAGCAGTCCTATTGGAGGTGGAACTGAAGCTTTCTTT
cdr3_aa: CASSPIGGGTEAFF

d_call: -
clone_size: -
v_call: TRBV18
j_call: TRBJ1-3
cdr3_nt: TGTGCCAGCTCACCATTACCAGATCCCTCTGGAAACACCATATATTTT
cdr3_aa: CASSPLPDPSGNTIYF

d_call: -
clone_size: -
v_call: TRBV14
j_call: TRBJ1-2
cdr3_nt: TGTGCCAGCAGCCATGGGACAACAGCTAACTATGGCTACACCTTC
cdr3_aa: CASSHGTTANYGYTF

d_call: -
clone_size: -
v_call: TRBV19
j_call: TRBJ1-1
cdr3_nt: TGTGCCAGTAGTCATGTTTTAATGAACACTGAAGCTTTCTTT
cdr3_aa: CASSHVLMNTEAFF

d_call: -
clone_size: -
v_call: TRBV12-3/TRBV12-4
j_call: TRBJ1-5
cdr3_nt: TGTGCCAGTCGGACAGCCAGCAATCAGCCCCAGCATTTT
cdr3_aa: CASRTASNQPQHF

d_call: -
clone_size: -
v_call: TRBV5-6
j_call: TRBJ1-1
cdr3_nt: TGTGCCAGCAGCTTGGGTGTCCGAGGAGGCTCTGAAGCTTTCTTT
cdr3_aa: CASSLGVRGGSEAFF

d_call: TRBD1
clone_size: -
v_call: TRBV10-3
j_call: TRBJ1-1
cdr3_nt: TGTGCCATCAGTGAGTCGGGACAGGGTACTGAAGCTTTCTTT
cdr3_aa: CAISESGQGTEAFF

d_call: -
clone_size: -
v_call: TRBV24-1
j_call: TRBJ1-1
cdr3_nt: TGTGCCACCAGGACACGGAAGAACACTGAAGCTTTCTTT
cdr3_aa: CATRTRKNTEAFF

d_call: -
clone_size: -
v_call: TRBV11-2
j_call: TRBJ1-4
cdr3_nt: TGTGCCAGCAGCCCCGGGAACAGCTTCTCCTCGGGTGAAAAACTGTTTTTT
cdr3_aa: CASSPGNSFSSGEKLFF

d_call: TRBD1
clone_size: -
v_call: TRBV9
j_call: TRBJ2-7
cdr3_nt: TGTGCCAGCAGCGTAGGGCAGGGGGTTAGCGAGCAGTACTTC
cdr3_aa: CASSVGQGVSEQYF

d_call: TRBD1
clone_size: few
v_call: TRBV3-1/TRBV3-2
j_call: TRBJ1-5
cdr3_nt: TGTGCCAGCAGCCCTGGGACAGGCAATCAGCCCCAGCATTTT
cdr3_aa: CASSPGTGNQPQHF

d_call: -
clone_size: -
v_call: TRBV2
j_call: TRBJ1-2
cdr3_nt: TGTGCCAGCAGGGCCTTTAACTATGGCTACACCTTC
cdr3_aa: CASRAFNYGYTF

d_call: -
clone_size: -
v_call: TRBV3-1/TRBV3-2
j_call: TRBJ1-6
cdr3_nt: TGTGCCAGCAGCCAAGCGGGGGGAGGATCTAATTCACCCCTCCACTTT
cdr3_aa: CASSQAGGGSNSPLHF

d_call: -
clone_size: -
v_call: TRBV30
j_call: TRBJ2-1
cdr3_nt: TGTGCCTGGAGGGCATTCTTAGATGAGCAGTTCTTC
cdr3_aa: CAWRAFLDEQFF

d_call: -
clone_size: -
v_call: TRBV28
j_call: TRBJ2-7
cdr3_nt: TGTGCCAGCAGTTTAGCGGCCTCTACCTACGAGCAGTACTTC
cdr3_aa: CASSLAASTYEQYF

d_call: TRBD1
clone_size: -
v_call: TRBV28
j_call: TRBJ1-5
cdr3_nt: TGTGCCAGCAGGACAGGGGGCAATCAGCCCCAGCATTTT
cdr3_aa: CASRTGGNQPQHF

d_call: TRBD2
clone_size: few
v_call: TRBV24-1
j_call: TRBJ2-3
cdr3_nt: TGTGCCACCAGTGAGGGTCTAGCGGGGGTCACAGATACGCAGTATTTT
cdr3_aa: CATSEGLAGVTDTQYF

d_call: TRBD1
clone_size: -
v_call: TRBV7-2
j_call: TRBJ1-1
cdr3_nt: TGTGCCAGCAGCTTCAAGGTGGGACAGGGGACTGAAGCTTTCTTT
cdr3_aa: CASSFKVGQGTEAFF

d_call: -
clone_size: -
v_call: TRBV10-2
j_call: TRBJ1-1
cdr3_nt: TGCGCCAGCAGTGAGGGTCGGATGATTGAAGCTTTCTTT
cdr3_aa: CASSEGRMIEAFF

d_call: TRBD2
clone_size: -
v_call: TRBV2
j_call: TRBJ2-1
cdr3_nt: TGTGCCAGCAGTGAAACGACTAGCGGTCACAATGAGCAGTTCTTC
cdr3_aa: CASSETTSGHNEQFF

d_call: TRBD2
clone_size: -
v_call: TRBV5-1
j_call: TRBJ2-1
cdr3_nt: TGCGCCAGCAGCCCCAGACTAGCGGGCAGAATAGGGGATGAGCAGTTCTTC
cdr3_aa: CASSPRLAGRIGDEQFF

d_call: -
clone_size: -
v_call: TRBV5-1
j_call: TRBJ2-7
cdr3_nt: TGCGCCAGCAGCTTCAGGGGCGTAGTCTACGAGCAGTACTTC
cdr3_aa: CASSFRGVVYEQYF

d_call: -
clone_size: -
v_call: TRBV3-1/TRBV3-2
j_call: TRBJ1-2
cdr3_nt: TGTGCCAGCAGCCAAGGCAGGAGGGGATTCGGCGGCTACACCTTC
cdr3_aa: CASSQGRRGFGGYTF

d_call: -
clone_size: -
v_call: TRBV19
j_call: TRBJ1-1
cdr3_nt: TGTGCCAGTAGCCCTCCCTATACAGGTATGAACACTGAAGCTTTCTTT
cdr3_aa: CASSPPYTGMNTEAFF

d_call: -
clone_size: -
v_call: TRBV9
j_call: TRBJ1-1
cdr3_nt: TGTGCCAGCAGCGTAGGGGGGCGGACTGAAGCTTTCTTT
cdr3_aa: CASSVGGRTEAFF

d_call: TRBD1
clone_size: -
v_call: TRBV6-5
j_call: TRBJ1-2
cdr3_nt: TGTGCCAGCAGAAAACCGGGACAGACGGGTGGCTACACCTTC
cdr3_aa: CASRKPGQTGGYTF

d_call: TRBD2
clone_size: -
v_call: TRBV28
j_call: TRBJ2-7
cdr3_nt: TGTGCCAGCAGTTACCCGGGACTAGCGGTGCGGGAGAGATACGAGCAGTACTTC
cdr3_aa: CASSYPGLAVRERYEQYF

d_call: TRBD1
clone_size: -
v_call: TRBV2
j_call: TRBJ2-7
cdr3_nt: TGTGCCAGCAGTGGGGGACAGGGTTTTATACGGAGCTCCTACGAGCAGTACTTC
cdr3_aa: CASSGGQGFIRSSYEQYF

d_call: TRBD2
clone_size: -
v_call: TRBV6-6
j_call: TRBJ2-1
cdr3_nt: TGTGCCAGCAGTCTGATACCTAGCGGGGGGCTCTACAATGAGCAGTTCTTC
cdr3_aa: CASSLIPSGGLYNEQFF

d_call: -
clone_size: once
v_call: TRBV12-5
j_call: TRBJ2-7
cdr3_nt: TGTGCTAGTGGTTCAGGGACTGCCCACTACGAGCAGTACTTC
cdr3_aa: CASGSGTAHYEQYF

d_call: -
clone_size: once
v_call: TRBV6-1
j_call: TRBJ2-7
cdr3_nt: TGTGCCAGCAGTGAGGGGCCATCCTACGAGCAGTACTTC
cdr3_aa: CASSEGPSYEQYF

d_call: TRBD1
clone_size: -
v_call: TRBV4-1
j_call: TRBJ2-7
cdr3_nt: TGCGCCAGCAGCCAAGTAGGCAGGGGGCCTTCCTACGAGCAGTACTTC
cdr3_aa: CASSQVGRGPSYEQYF

d_call: -
clone_size: -
v_call: TRBV29-1
j_call: TRBJ1-2
cdr3_nt: TGCAGCGTTGAAGGCAGGGGCGCTACACCTCTTGGCTACACCTTC
cdr3_aa: CSVEGRGATPLGYTF

d_call: -
clone_size: -
v_call: TRBV10-1
j_call: TRBJ1-5
cdr3_nt: TGCGCCAGCAGTGAGTCGGGCCCGAATCAGCCCCAGCATTTT
cdr3_aa: CASSESGPNQPQHF

d_call: -
clone_size: -
v_call: TRBV19
j_call: TRBJ1-5
cdr3_nt: TGTGCCAGTAGTAAATATGGGGGGTATCAGCCCCAGCATTTT
cdr3_aa: CASSKYGGYQPQHF

d_call: TRBD2
clone_size: once
v_call: TRBV6-2/TRBV6-3
j_call: TRBJ2-7
cdr3_nt: TGTGCCAGCAGTTCACGACCTAGCGGGAGGACTCTTGGGGAGCAGTACTTC
cdr3_aa: CASSSRPSGRTLGEQYF

d_call: -
clone_size: -
v_call: TRBV7-9
j_call: TRBJ1-2
cdr3_nt: TGTGCCAGCAGCATACAGGCCTCCTATGGCTACACCTTC
cdr3_aa: CASSIQASYGYTF

d_call: TRBD2
clone_size: -
v_call: TRBV2
j_call: TRBJ2-1
cdr3_nt: TGTGCCAGCAGTGAATGGGCTAGCGGGAGGGTAGTGGAGCAGTTCTTC
cdr3_aa: CASSEWASGRVVEQFF

d_call: -
clone_size: -
v_call: TRBV13
j_call: TRBJ1-2
cdr3_nt: TGTGCCAGCAGCTTAGTGGCCAGTAACTATGGCTACACCTTC
cdr3_aa: CASSLVASNYGYTF

d_call: -
clone_size: -
v_call: TRBV3-1/TRBV3-2
j_call: TRBJ2-1
cdr3_nt: TGTGCCAGCAGCCAACGCCCAGCTGATGTCGGGTTCTTC
cdr3_aa: CASSQRPADVGFF

d_call: -
clone_size: -
v_call: TRBV28
j_call: TRBJ1-5
cdr3_nt: TGTGCCAGCAGTCCTCCATGGCAGCCCCAGCATTTT
cdr3_aa: CASSPPWQPQHF

d_call: -
clone_size: -
v_call: TRBV7-2
j_call: TRBJ1-2
cdr3_nt: TGTGCCAGCAGCCCCTTAGTTAACTATGGCTACACCTTC
cdr3_aa: CASSPLVNYGYTF

d_call: -
clone_size: -
v_call: TRBV10-3
j_call: TRBJ2-7
cdr3_nt: TGTGCCATCAGTGTAGGGGAGTACGAGCAGTACTTC
cdr3_aa: CAISVGEYEQYF

d_call: -
clone_size: -
v_call: TRBV15
j_call: TRBJ2-2
cdr3_nt: TGTGCCACCAGCAGAGTAGGCGGGCGAGTAACCGGGGAGCTGTTTTTT
cdr3_aa: CATSRVGGRVTGELFF